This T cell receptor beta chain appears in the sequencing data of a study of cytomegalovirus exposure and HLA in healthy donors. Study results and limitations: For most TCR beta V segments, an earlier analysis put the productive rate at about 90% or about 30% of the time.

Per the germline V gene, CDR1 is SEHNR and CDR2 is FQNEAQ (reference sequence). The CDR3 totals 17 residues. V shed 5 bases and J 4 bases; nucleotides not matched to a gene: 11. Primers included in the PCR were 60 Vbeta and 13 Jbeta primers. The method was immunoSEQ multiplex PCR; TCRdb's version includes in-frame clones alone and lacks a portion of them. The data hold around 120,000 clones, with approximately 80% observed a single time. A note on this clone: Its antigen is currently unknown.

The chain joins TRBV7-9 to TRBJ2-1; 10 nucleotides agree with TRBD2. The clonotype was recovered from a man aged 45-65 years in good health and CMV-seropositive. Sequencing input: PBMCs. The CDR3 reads CASSTRRTSGAYNEQFF. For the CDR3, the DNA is TGTGCCAGCAGCACCCGAAGGACTAGCGGAGCATACAATGAGCAGTTCTTC.